This T cell receptor beta chain was observed in a study of PD-1 blockade in mismatch repair-deficient tumors. All patients were mismatch repair deficient, assessed by either PCR or immunohistochemistry. The assay was immunoSEQ multiplex PCR, and TCRdb's table has in-frame clones only and misses some. This table has about 68,000 clones, approximately 82% appearing once. Germline CDR1 is ENHRY and CDR2 is SYGVKD. V gave up 11 bases and J gave up 7 bases, with 24 bases separating them. CDR3 size: 15 residues. The genes are TRBV10-3 and TRBJ2-1, with D possibly TRBD2 on 6 matching bases. The sequence was obtained from an adult with mismatch repair-deficient cancer. The sequenced sample was peripheral blood, obtained 2 weeks after starting pembrolizumab. This CDR3 reads CALSSSVGVHNEQFF. As DNA, the CDR3 is TGTGCCCTCTCCTCTAGCGTGGGCGTCCATAATGAGCAGTTCTTC.